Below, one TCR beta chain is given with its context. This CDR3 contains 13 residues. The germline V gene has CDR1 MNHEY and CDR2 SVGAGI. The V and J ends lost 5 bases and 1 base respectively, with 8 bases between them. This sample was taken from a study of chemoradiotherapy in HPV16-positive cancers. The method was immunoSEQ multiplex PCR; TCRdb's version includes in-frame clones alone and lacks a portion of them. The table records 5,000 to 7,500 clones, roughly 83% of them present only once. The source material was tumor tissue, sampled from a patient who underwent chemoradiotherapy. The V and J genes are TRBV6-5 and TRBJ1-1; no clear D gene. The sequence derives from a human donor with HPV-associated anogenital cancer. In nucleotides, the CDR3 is TGTGCCAGCAGTATATGGGCGAACACTGAAGCTTTCTTT. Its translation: CASSIWANTEAFF.